This T cell receptor (beta chain) was identified in a study of beta chain features in type 1 diabetes. Study-wide points: PCR might favor shorter templates, equally in patients and controls. The study found that naive, central memory and Treg TCRB repertoires appeared more similar in patients than in healthy donors.

This clone turned up a few times. Antigen specificity is unknown. The CDR3 sequence is 14 residues long. Germline values: CDR1 LNHNV, CDR2 YYDKDF (reference sequence). V lost 2 bases and J 5 bases, leaving 12 bases between the germline ends. The investigators reverse transcribed all of the isolated RNA, so they sequenced expressed TCRB transcripts. The data were produced by immunoSEQ multiplex PCR, yet TCRdb's version contains in-frame clones alone and is incomplete. The sample has about 620,000 clones; around 15% are singletons. Sequencing was performed on naive CD4+ T cells from blood. This clonotype originated in a young man in good health. The chain joins TRBV15 to TRBJ1-2; perhaps TRBD1 as D (5 bases). Written as DNA, the CDR3 is TGTGCCACCAGCAGAATCGGAGGGGTGTATGGCTACACCTTC. This codes for CATSRIGGVYGYTF.